This T cell receptor (beta chain) was observed in a study of shared clonotypes between healthy human individuals. Details on this clone: In the same sample, other DNA sequences code for this CDR3.

Libraries were prepared by immunoSEQ multiplex PCR; TCRdb keeps only in-frame clonotypes and omits some of them. The sample shows 650,000 to 750,000 clones, 60% to 80% of them seen only once. Healthy adults negative for HIV, lacking recent acute infections or vaccinations, served as donors. Germline values: CDR1 KGHSH, CDR2 LQKENI. Unmatched junction bases numbered 4, after V lost 3 bases and J lost 7 bases. The CDR3 sequence is 15 residues long. V usage is TRBV18 and J usage is TRBJ2-1, with 12 bases fitting TRBD2. The specimen sequenced was memory CD4+ T cells sorted from blood. The subset here: CD45RA-negative fraction. The TCR was taken from a woman aged 25 to 39 in good health. The CDR3 coding sequence is TGTGCCAGCTCACCGGGACTAGCGGGTGATAATGAGCAGTTCTTC. This codes for CASSPGLAGDNEQFF. The whole variable domain, filled in from reference TRBV18 and TRBJ2-1, reads NAGVMQNPRHLVRRRGQEARLRCSPMKGHSHVYWYRQLPEEGLKFMVYLQKENIIDESGMPKERFSAEFPKEGPSILRIQQVVRGDSAAYFCASSPGLAGDNEQFFGPGTRLTVL.